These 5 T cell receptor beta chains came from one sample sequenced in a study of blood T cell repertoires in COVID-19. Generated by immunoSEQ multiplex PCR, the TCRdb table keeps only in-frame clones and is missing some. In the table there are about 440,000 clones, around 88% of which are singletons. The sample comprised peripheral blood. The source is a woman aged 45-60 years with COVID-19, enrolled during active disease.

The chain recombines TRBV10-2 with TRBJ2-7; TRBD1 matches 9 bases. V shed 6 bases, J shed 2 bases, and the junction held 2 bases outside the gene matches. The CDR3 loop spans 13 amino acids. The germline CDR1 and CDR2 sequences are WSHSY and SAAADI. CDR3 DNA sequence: TGCGCCAGCAGAGGACAGGGGCCCTACGAGCAGTACTTC. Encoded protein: CASRGQGPYEQYF.

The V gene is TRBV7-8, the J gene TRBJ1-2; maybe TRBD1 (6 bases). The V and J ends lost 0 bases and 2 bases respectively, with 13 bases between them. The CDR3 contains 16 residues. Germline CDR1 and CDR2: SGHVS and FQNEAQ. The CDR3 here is CASSLAGGGANYGYTF. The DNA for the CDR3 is TGTGCCAGCAGCTTAGCGGGGGGGGGCGCCAACTATGGCTACACCTTC.

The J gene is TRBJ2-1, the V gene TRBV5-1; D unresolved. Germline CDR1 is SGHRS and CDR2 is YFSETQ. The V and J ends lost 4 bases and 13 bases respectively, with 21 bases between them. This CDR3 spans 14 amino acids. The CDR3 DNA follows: TGCGCCAGCAGCCCGTCCAGTGTATTGATTGAACAGTTCTTC. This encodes CASSPSSVLIEQFF.

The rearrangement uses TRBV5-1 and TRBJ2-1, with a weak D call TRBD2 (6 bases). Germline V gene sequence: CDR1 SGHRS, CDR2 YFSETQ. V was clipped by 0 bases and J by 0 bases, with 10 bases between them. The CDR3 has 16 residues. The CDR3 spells CASSLAAGSSYNEQFF. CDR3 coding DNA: TGCGCCAGCAGCTTGGCGGCGGGGAGCTCCTACAATGAGCAGTTCTTC.

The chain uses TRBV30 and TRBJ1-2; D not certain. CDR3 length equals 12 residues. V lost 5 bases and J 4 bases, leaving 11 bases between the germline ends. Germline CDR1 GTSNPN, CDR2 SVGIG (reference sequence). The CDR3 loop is CAWAYLAYGYTF. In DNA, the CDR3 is TGTGCCTGGGCCTACCTTGCCTATGGCTACACCTTC.